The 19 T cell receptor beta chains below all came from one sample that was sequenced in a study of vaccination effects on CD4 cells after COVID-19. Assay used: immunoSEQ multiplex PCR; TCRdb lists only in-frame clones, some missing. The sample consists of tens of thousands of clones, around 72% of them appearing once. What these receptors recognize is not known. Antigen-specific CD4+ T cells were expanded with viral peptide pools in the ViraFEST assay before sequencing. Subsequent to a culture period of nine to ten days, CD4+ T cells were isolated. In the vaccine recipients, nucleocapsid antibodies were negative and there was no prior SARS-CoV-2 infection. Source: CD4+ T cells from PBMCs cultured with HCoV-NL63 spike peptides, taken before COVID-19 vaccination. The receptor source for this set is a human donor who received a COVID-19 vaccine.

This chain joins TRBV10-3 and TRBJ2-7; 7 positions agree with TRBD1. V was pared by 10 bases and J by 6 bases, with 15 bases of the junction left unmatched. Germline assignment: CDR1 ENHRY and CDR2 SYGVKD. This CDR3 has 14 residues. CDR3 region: CASVQGVGASEQYF. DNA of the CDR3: TGTGCCAGCGTCCAGGGGGTCGGGGCTAGCGAGCAGTACTTC.

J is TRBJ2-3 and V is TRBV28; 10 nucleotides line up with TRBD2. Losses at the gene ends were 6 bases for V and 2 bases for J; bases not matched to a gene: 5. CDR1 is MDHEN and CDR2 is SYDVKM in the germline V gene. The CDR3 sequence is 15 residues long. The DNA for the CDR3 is TGTGCCAGCAGGGATAGCGGGGGGACCACAGATACGCAGTATTTT. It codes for CASRDSGGTTDTQYF.

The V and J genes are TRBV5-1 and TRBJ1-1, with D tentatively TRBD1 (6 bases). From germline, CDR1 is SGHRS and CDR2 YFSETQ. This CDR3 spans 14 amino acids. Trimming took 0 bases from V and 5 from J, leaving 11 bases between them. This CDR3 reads CASSLVPQGTEAFF. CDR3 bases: TGCGCCAGCAGCTTGGTGCCTCAGGGGACTGAAGCTTTCTTT. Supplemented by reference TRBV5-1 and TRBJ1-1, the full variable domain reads KAGVTQTPRYLIKTRGQQVTLSCSPISGHRSVSWYQQTPGQGLQFLFEYFSETQRNKGNFPGRFSGRQFSNSRSEMNVSTLELGDSALYLCASSLVPQGTEAFFGQGTRLTVV.

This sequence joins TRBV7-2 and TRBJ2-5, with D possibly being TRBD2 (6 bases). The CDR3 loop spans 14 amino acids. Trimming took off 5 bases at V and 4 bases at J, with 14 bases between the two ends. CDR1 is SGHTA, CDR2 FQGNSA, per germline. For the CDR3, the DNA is TGTGCCAGCAGCGCCCGTACCGGGAGAGAGACCCAGTACTTC. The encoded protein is CASSARTGRETQYF. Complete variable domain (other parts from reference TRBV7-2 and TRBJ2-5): GAGVSQSPSNKVTEKGKDVELRCDPISGHTALYWYRQSLGQGLEFLIYFQGNSAPDKSGLPSDRFSAERTGGSVSTLTIQRTQQEDSAVYLCASSARTGRETQYFGPGTRLLVL.

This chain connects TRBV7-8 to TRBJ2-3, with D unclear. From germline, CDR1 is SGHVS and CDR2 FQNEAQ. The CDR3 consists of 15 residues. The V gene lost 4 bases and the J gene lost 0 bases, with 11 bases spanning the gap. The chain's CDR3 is CASSSPSTSTDTQYF. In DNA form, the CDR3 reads TGTGCCAGCAGCTCCCCCTCTACTAGCACAGATACGCAGTATTTT.

DNA of the CDR3: TGTGCCACCGGAACCCGGACAGTTTCCACAGATACGCAGTATTTT. Its protein product is CATGTRTVSTDTQYF. The V and J genes are TRBV7-2 and TRBJ2-3; the D gene is possibly TRBD1 (6 bases). The germline V and J ends were trimmed by 10 bases and 2 bases, with 19 bases remaining between them. Germline V lookup: CDR1 SGHTA, CDR2 FQGNSA. CDR3 length: 15 amino acids.

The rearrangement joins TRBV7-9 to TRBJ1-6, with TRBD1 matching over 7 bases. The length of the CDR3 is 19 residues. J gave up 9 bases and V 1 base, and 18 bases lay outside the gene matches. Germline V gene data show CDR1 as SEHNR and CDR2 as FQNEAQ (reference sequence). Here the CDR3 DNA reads TGTGCCAGCAGCTTAGTCACTTTAAGGGGGCGAGGAATGAGTTCACCCCTCCACTTT. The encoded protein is CASSLVTLRGRGMSSPLHF. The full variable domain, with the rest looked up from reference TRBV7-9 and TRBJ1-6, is DTGVSQNPRHKITKRGQNVTFRCDPISEHNRLYWYRQTLGQGPEFLTYFQNEAQLEKSRLLSDRFSAERPKGSFSTLEIQRTEQGDSAMYLCASSLVTLRGRGMSSPLHFGNGTRLTVT.

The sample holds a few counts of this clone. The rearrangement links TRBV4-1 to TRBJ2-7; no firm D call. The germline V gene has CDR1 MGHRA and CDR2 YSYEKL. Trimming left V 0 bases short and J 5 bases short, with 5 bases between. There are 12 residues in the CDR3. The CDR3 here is CASSQDRDEQYF. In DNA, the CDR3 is TGCGCCAGCAGCCAAGATAGGGACGAGCAGTACTTC.

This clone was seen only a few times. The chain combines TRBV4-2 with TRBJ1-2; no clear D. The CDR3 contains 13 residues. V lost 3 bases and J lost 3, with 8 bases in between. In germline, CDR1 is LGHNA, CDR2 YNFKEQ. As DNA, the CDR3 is TGTGCCAGCAGCCAGCGGCCAGACTATGGCTACACCTTC. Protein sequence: CASSQRPDYGYTF.

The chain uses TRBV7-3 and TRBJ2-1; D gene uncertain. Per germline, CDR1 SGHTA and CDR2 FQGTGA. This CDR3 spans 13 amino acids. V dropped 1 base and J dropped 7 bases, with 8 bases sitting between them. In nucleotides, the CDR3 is TGTGCCAGCAGCTTAAATGGCTGGAATGAGCAGTTCTTC. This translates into CASSLNGWNEQFF.

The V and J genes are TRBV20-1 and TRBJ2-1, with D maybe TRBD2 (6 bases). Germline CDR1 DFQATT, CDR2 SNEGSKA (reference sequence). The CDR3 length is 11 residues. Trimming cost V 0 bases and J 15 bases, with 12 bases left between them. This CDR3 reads CSAREYTGVFF. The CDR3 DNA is TGCAGTGCTAGAGAGTACACGGGGGTGTTCTTC.

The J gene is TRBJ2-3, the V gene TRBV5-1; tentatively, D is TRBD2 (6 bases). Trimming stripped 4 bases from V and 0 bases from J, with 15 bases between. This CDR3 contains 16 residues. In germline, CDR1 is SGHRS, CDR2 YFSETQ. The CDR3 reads CASSTAAGFSTDTQYF. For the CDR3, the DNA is TGCGCCAGCAGCACGGCCGCGGGGTTTAGCACAGATACGCAGTATTTT.

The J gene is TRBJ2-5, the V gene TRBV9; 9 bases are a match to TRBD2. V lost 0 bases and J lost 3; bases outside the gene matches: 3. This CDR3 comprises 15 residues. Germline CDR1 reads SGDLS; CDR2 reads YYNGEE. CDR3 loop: CASSVAAGGKETQYF. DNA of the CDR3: TGTGCCAGCAGCGTAGCGGCGGGAGGGAAAGAGACCCAGTACTTC.

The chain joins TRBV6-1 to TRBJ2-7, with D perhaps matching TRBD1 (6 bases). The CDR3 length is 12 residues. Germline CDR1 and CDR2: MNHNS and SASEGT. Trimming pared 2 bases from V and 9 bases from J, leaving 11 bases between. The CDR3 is CASSESQGTQYF. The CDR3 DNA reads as TGTGCCAGCAGTGAAAGCCAGGGGACGCAGTACTTC.

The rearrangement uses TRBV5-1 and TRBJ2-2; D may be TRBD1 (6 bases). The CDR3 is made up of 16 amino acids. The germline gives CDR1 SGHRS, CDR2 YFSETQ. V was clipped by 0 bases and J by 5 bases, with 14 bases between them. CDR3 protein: CASSLDGQRGTGELFF. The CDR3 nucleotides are TGCGCCAGCAGCTTGGACGGACAGAGAGGGACCGGGGAGCTGTTTTTT.

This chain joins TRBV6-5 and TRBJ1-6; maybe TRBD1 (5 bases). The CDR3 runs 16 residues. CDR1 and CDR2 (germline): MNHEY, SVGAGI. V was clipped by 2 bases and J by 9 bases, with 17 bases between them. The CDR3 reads CASSYGRGGGASPLHF. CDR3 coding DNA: TGTGCCAGCAGTTACGGAAGGGGCGGGGGAGCTTCACCCCTCCACTTT.

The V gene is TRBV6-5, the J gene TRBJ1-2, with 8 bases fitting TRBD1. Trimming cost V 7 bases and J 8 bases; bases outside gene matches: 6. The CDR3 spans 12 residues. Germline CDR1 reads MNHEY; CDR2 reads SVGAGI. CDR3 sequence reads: CASNDRGGGYTF. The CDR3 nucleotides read TGTGCCAGCAACGACAGGGGAGGCGGCTACACCTTC.

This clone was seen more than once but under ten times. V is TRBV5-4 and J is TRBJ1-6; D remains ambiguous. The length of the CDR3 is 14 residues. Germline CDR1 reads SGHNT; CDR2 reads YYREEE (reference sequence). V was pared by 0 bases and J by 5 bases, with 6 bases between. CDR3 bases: TGTGCCAGCAGCTTGGTGGCGGATAATTCACCCCTCCACTTT. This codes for CASSLVADNSPLHF.

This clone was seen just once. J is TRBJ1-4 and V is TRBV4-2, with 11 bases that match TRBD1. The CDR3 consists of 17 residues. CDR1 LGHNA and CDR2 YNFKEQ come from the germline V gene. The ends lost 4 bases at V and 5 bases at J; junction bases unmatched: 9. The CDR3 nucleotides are TGTGCCAGCAGCCTTGCGGACAGGGGGCGCGGGAATGAAAAACTGTTTTTT. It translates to CASSLADRGRGNEKLFF.